The 8 T cell receptor beta chains below were found in one sample sequenced in a study of OX40 agonist ivuxolimab in advanced cancers. Repertoires were generated with immunoSEQ multiplex PCR, while TCRdb's copy carries only in-frame clones and drops some. Among 70,000 to 80,000 clones listed, just over 85% were seen once. Sequencing used CD4+ or CD8+ T cells sorted from blood, obtained in a trial of the OX40 agonist ivuxolimab. The receptors were gathered from an adult with an advanced solid tumor such as melanoma, head and neck, liver or kidney cancer.

This sequence joins TRBV5-6 and TRBJ1-5; D gene unclear. With 1 base removed from V and 5 bases from J, the gap between germline ends came to 13 bases. Germline values: CDR1 SGHDT, CDR2 YYEEEE. The CDR3 length is 15 residues. CDR3 bases: TGTGCCAGCAGCTTGCGGGTTTTACCAGATCAGCCCCAGCATTTT. Its translation is CASSLRVLPDQPQHF.

V is TRBV5-1 and J is TRBJ2-7, with 10 bases fitting TRBD2. The germline gives CDR1 SGHRS, CDR2 YFSETQ. V was pared by 4 bases and J by 0 bases, with 4 bases of the junction left unmatched. This CDR3 is 15 amino acids long. Here the CDR3 reads CASSRTSGASYEQYF. The DNA of the CDR3 is TGCGCCAGCAGCCGGACTAGCGGCGCCTCCTACGAGCAGTACTTC.

This rearrangement joins TRBV30 to TRBJ2-3, with 7 bases matching TRBD1. CDR1 and CDR2 from the germline V gene are GTSNPN and SVGIG (reference sequence). The CDR3 contains 15 residues. Trimming removed 3 bases from V and 2 bases from J; junction bases left unmatched: 8. CDR3: CAWRSRGRATDTQYF. The CDR3 bases are TGTGCCTGGAGAAGTAGGGGGCGAGCCACAGATACGCAGTATTTT.

V is TRBV18 and J is TRBJ2-7; 8 bases match TRBD2. The CDR3 loop spans 15 amino acids. The trim removed 0 bases at V and 7 bases at J, leaving 8 bases unmatched. Germline V gene lookup returns CDR1 KGHSH and CDR2 LQKENI. The CDR3 is CASSPPSGRRGEQYF. The CDR3 DNA sequence: TGTGCCAGCTCACCACCGAGCGGGAGAAGAGGGGAGCAGTACTTC.

The count of this clone is one. The rearrangement joins TRBV6-6 to TRBJ1-1, with D unclear. The CDR3 length is 14 residues. Germline lookup yields CDR1 MNHNY and CDR2 SVGAGI (reference sequence). Trimming left V 0 bases short and J 4 bases short, with 9 bases between. In DNA form, the CDR3 reads TGTGCCAGCAGTTACTCGTCCGGGAGCACTGAAGCTTTCTTT. Translating it yields CASSYSSGSTEAFF.

This chain uses TRBV18 with TRBJ1-3, with D possibly being TRBD1 (6 bases). Deletions cut 4 bases from V and 4 bases from J, with 23 bases between. Germline-derived CDR1 and CDR2 are KGHSH and LQKENI. This CDR3 region has 18 residues. The CDR3: CASSRRQESALGGNTIYF. The CDR3 DNA sequence: TGTGCCAGCTCACGGCGACAGGAAAGTGCCTTAGGCGGAAACACCATATATTTT.

The rearrangement joins TRBV7-3 to TRBJ2-1; D uncertain. The length of the CDR3 is 13 residues. Germline-derived CDR1 and CDR2 are SGHTA and FQGTGA. The V and J ends lost 0 bases and 7 bases respectively, with 7 bases between them. The CDR3 loop reads CASSLTASNEQFF. The DNA for the CDR3 is TGTGCCAGCAGCTTAACAGCCTCTAATGAGCAGTTCTTC.

This rearrangement joins TRBV7-2 to TRBJ1-1; TRBD1 might be the D (5 bases). Trimming left V 5 bases short and J 4 bases short, with 14 bases between. Germline lookup yields CDR1 SGHTA and CDR2 FQGNSA. The CDR3 totals 14 residues. Here the CDR3 DNA reads TGTGCCAGCAGCACGCCGACAGTGACCACTGAAGCTTTCTTT. This translates into CASSTPTVTTEAFF.